This TCR beta chain was found in a study of CD8 T cells in Susac syndrome. The CDR3 runs to 14 residues. Germline V gives CDR1 LNHDA, CDR2 SQIVND (reference sequence). J lost 5 bases, V lost 2 bases, and 6 bases had no gene match. The sequenced target, TCR beta, came from blood CD8+ and CD4+ T cells. Points on this clonotype: Its antigen is not known.

Study-wide points: Susac-specific public clones were found in total CD8+ and CD8+ TEMRA repertoires, numbering 15 to 20 and five, respectively.

Random hexamers were used to reverse transcribe an amount of about 0.5 to 1 ug RNA. The CDR3 of TCR beta was amplified by immunoSEQ multiplex PCR across 54 Vbeta and 13 Jbeta. One entry per CDR3 protein results from TCRdb running MiXCR on the immunoSEQ multiplex PCR reads. The table has some 130,000 distinct CDR3 sequences, 85% to 95% seen once. The chain is built from TRBV19 and TRBJ2-7; 7 positions match TRBD1. Sequences were obtained from CD8+ T cells from PBMCs. The sequence was obtained from a human donor with Susac syndrome. The CDR3 spells CASSILGTAHEQYF. CDR3 DNA sequence: TGTGCCAGTAGTATACTGGGGACAGCTCACGAGCAGTACTTC.